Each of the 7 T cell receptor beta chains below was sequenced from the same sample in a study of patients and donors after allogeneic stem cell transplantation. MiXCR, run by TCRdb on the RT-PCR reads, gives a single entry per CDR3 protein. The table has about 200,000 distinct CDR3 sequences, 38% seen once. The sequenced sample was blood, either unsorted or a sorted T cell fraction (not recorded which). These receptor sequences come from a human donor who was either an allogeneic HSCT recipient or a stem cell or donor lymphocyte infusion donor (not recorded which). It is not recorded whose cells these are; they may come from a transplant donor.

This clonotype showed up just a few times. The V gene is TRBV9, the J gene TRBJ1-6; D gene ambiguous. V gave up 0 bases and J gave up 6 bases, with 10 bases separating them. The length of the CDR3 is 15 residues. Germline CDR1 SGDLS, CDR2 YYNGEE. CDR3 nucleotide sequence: TGTGCCAGCAGCGTAGACGGCGCGGGTAATTCACCCCTCCACTTT. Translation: CASSVDGAGNSPLHF.

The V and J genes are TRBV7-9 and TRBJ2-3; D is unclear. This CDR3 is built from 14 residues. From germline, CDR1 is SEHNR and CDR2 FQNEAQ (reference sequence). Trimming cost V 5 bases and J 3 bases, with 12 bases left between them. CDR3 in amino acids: CASSLNLVTDTQYF. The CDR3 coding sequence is TGTGCCAGCAGCCTCAATTTGGTAACAGATACGCAGTATTTT. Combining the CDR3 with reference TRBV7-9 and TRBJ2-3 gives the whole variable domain DTGVSQNPRHKITKRGQNVTFRCDPISEHNRLYWYRQTLGQGPEFLTYFQNEAQLEKSRLLSDRFSAERPKGSFSTLEIQRTEQGDSAMYLCASSLNLVTDTQYFGPGTRLTVL.

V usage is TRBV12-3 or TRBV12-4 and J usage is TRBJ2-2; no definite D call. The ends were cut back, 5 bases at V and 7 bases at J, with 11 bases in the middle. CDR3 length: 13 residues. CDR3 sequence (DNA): TGTGCCAGCAGTCTTAGTGAAGTCGGGGAGCTGTTTTTT. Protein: CASSLSEVGELFF.

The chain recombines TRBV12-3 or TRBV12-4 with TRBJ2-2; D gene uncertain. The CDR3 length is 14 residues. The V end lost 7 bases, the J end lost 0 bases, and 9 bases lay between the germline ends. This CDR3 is CASTSTANTGELFF. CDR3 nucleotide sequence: TGTGCCAGCACCTCGACGGCGAACACCGGGGAGCTGTTTTTT.

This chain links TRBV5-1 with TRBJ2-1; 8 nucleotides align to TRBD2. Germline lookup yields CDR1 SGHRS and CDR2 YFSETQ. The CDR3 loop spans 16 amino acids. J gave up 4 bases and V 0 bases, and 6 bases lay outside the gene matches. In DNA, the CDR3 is TGCGCCAGCAGCTTGGGGCTAGCGGGTAATTACAATGAGCAGTTCTTC. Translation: CASSLGLAGNYNEQFF.

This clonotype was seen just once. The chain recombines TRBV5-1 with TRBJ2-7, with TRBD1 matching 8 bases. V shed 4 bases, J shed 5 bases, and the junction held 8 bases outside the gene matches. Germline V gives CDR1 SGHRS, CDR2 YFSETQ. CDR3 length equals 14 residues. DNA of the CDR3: TGCGCCAGCAGCCCTTGGGACAGGCTAAACGAGCAGTACTTC. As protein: CASSPWDRLNEQYF.

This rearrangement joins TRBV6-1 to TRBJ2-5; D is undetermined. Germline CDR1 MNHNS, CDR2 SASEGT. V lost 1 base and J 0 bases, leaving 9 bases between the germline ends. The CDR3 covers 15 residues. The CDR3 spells CASSEESYNQETQYF. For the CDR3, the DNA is TGTGCCAGCAGTGAAGAGTCGTACAACCAAGAGACCCAGTACTTC.